The 17 T cell receptor beta chains listed next were all sequenced from one sample in a study of neurological immune-mediated disorders. TCRdb independently ran MiXCR on the 5' RACE reads; one entry per CDR3 protein. Of about 79,000 distinct CDR3 sequences listed, 11% to 15% were seen once; the top ten hold 6.5% to 8%. Source material: PBMCs. Receptor source: a woman in her 50s in good health.

This clonotype was seen many times. The chain carries TRBV5-1 and TRBJ2-1; D gene unclear. The germline V gene has CDR1 SGHRS and CDR2 YFSETQ. There are 14 residues in the CDR3. Trimming removed 0 bases from V and 9 bases from J, with 13 bases in between. CDR3 bases: TGCGCCAGCAGCTTGGCAGTCACTCTGGGTGAGCAGTTCTTC. Amino acids: CASSLAVTLGEQFF.

The chain carries TRBV6-5 and TRBJ1-2; 8 bases map to TRBD1. CDR1 is MNHEY, CDR2 SVGAGI, per germline. J was trimmed by 8 bases and V by 8 bases; bases with no gene match: 7. CDR3 length equals 12 residues. This CDR3 reads CASQGTGDGYTF. The CDR3 DNA is TGTGCCAGCCAGGGGACAGGAGACGGCTACACCTTC.

This clonotype was recorded many times. The chain recombines TRBV7-2 with TRBJ1-4, with 9 bases fitting TRBD1. After removal of 5 bases from V and 5 bases from J, the junction contained 9 bases not matched to a gene. Germline CDR1 is SGHTA and CDR2 is FQGNSA. The CDR3 runs 16 residues. Written as DNA, the CDR3 is TGTGCCAGCAGCCGAATAGAGACAGGGGGGAATGAAAAACTGTTTTTT. Protein sequence: CASSRIETGGNEKLFF.

This clonotype has ten or more counts. The chain uses TRBV28 and TRBJ1-4, with 7 nucleotides matching TRBD1. This CDR3 region has 15 residues. From germline, CDR1 is MDHEN and CDR2 SYDVKM. Trimming at V came to 2 bases and at J to 3 bases, leaving 3 bases not matched to a gene. As DNA, the CDR3 is TGTGCCAGCAGTTTAAGCGGACAGGCTAATGAAAAACTGTTTTTT. Translation gives CASSLSGQANEKLFF.

This clonotype was counted at least ten times. The V call is TRBV20-1, the J call TRBJ1-5; a possible D gene is TRBD1 (5 bases). Germline assignment: CDR1 DFQATT and CDR2 SNEGSKA (reference sequence). CDR3 length equals 15 residues. With 3 bases removed from V and 4 bases from J, the gap between germline ends came to 16 bases. The DNA for the CDR3 is TGCAGTGCTAGTCTCCAGGGAACAAGAAATCAGCCCCAGCATTTT. It encodes CSASLQGTRNQPQHF.

This clonotype was picked up many times. The chain combines TRBV7-9 with TRBJ1-1; a possible D gene is TRBD1 (5 bases). Germline V lookup: CDR1 SEHNR, CDR2 FQNEAQ (reference sequence). V was pared by 5 bases and J by 3 bases, with 13 bases between. CDR3 length: 14 amino acids. The CDR3 DNA follows: TGTGCCAGCAGCCCGGGGGTTTGGGACACTGAAGCTTTCTTT. Encoded protein: CASSPGVWDTEAFF.

This clonotype has at least ten counts. This chain uses TRBV5-1 with TRBJ2-3, with 11 bases lining up with TRBD1. Germline V gives CDR1 SGHRS, CDR2 YFSETQ. V was clipped by 0 bases and J by 4 bases; unmatched bases: 4. CDR3 length: 16 amino acids. The CDR3 sequence is CASSLVRTGGADTQYF. The CDR3 DNA is TGCGCCAGCAGCTTGGTCCGGACAGGGGGCGCAGATACGCAGTATTTT.

This clonotype was counted many times. The chain has TRBV29-1 and TRBJ2-5; possibly TRBD1 for D (5 bases). Germline CDR1 and CDR2: SQVTM and ANQGSEA. The CDR3 has 12 amino acids. In nucleotides, the CDR3 is TGCAGTGGAAGGCCCCAGGGAGAGACCCAGTACTTC. Translation: CSGRPQGETQYF. Variable domain in full (rest from reference TRBV29-1 and TRBJ2-5): SAVISQKPSRDICQRGTSLTIQCQVDSQVTMMFWYRQQPGQSLTLIATANQGSEATYESGFVIDKFPISRPNLTFSTLTVSNMSPEDSSIYLCSGRPQGETQYFGPGTRLLVL.

This clonotype was recorded many times. The V call is TRBV11-2, the J call TRBJ2-2; tentatively, D is TRBD1 (6 bases). The germline V gene encodes CDR1 SGHAT and CDR2 FQNNGV. This CDR3 comprises 16 residues. V lost 2 bases and J lost 2, with 12 bases in between. CDR3 region: CASSLQTGSNTGELFF. CDR3 DNA sequence: TGTGCCAGCAGCTTACAAACAGGGTCTAACACCGGGGAGCTGTTTTTT. The full variable domain, its missing parts supplied by reference TRBV11-2 and TRBJ2-2, is EAGVAQSPRYKIIEKRQSVAFWCNPISGHATLYWYQQILGQGPKLLIQFQNNGVVDDSQLPKDRFSAERLKGVDSTLKIQPAKLEDSAVYLCASSLQTGSNTGELFFGEGSRLTVL.

This clonotype was seen repeatedly, ten times or more. This rearrangement joins TRBV29-1 to TRBJ2-5; no reliable D call. This CDR3 contains 11 residues. V was shortened by 5 bases and J by 4 bases, with 8 bases between the two germline ends. Per germline, CDR1 SQVTM and CDR2 ANQGSEA. CDR3 DNA sequence: TGCAGCGTTAAGTGGGGAGAGACCCAGTACTTC. It specifies CSVKWGETQYF.

This clonotype was seen ten or more times. The chain links TRBV29-1 to TRBJ2-1, with 9 bases identical to TRBD1. The V segment lost 0 bases and the J segment 2 bases; nucleotides outside the gene matches: 14. Germline assignment: CDR1 SQVTM and CDR2 ANQGSEA. CDR3 size: 19 residues. Here the CDR3 DNA reads TGCAGCGTTGAAGACATACTTGGACAGGGGATCACTACCTACAATGAGCAGTTCTTC. It is translated as CSVEDILGQGITTYNEQFF.

This clonotype was detected ten times or more. This chain connects TRBV10-1 to TRBJ2-1; 11 nucleotides line up with TRBD2. The V gene's germline CDR1 is WNHNN and CDR2 SYGVQD (reference sequence). Trimming removed 2 bases from V and 8 bases from J; junction bases left unmatched: 8. The CDR3 loop spans 16 amino acids. For the CDR3, the DNA is TGCGCCAGCAGTGAGGTGGTAGCGGGAGGGCCGCATGAGCAGTTCTTC. Translating it yields CASSEVVAGGPHEQFF.

This clonotype was seen at least ten times. Sequence at one end of the junction differs from germline and may be a read error. The CDR3 DNA reads TGTGCCAGCAGTTACGAACGCCTGAAGACTGAAGCTTTCTTT. Translating gives CASSYERLKTEAFF. V and J are TRBV6-6 and TRBJ1-1; D ambiguous. CDR1 is MNHNY and CDR2 is SVGAGI in the germline V gene (reference sequence). The CDR3 contains 14 residues.

There are many counts of this clonotype. The chain carries TRBV20-1 and TRBJ1-5, with D uncertain. Trimming took 0 bases from V and 3 from J, leaving 12 bases between them. This CDR3 has 15 residues. Germline V gene sequence: CDR1 DFQATT, CDR2 SNEGSKA (reference sequence). CDR3 in amino acids: CSARDSLKLNQPQHF. The CDR3 DNA follows: TGCAGTGCTAGAGATTCTCTGAAACTCAATCAGCCCCAGCATTTT.

The chain combines TRBV7-2 with TRBJ2-5, with TRBD2 matching 7 bases. The J segment lost 3 bases and the V segment lost 1 base, leaving 5 bases of the junction unmatched. Germline V CDR1 and CDR2: SGHTA, FQGNSA. CDR3 length equals 15 residues. The DNA for the CDR3 is TGTGCCAGCAGCTTAGGTGCGGGGGTAAAAGAGACCCAGTACTTC. Protein: CASSLGAGVKETQYF.

This clonotype has a count of ten or more. The chain uses TRBV28 and TRBJ2-1; D is possibly TRBD2 (6 bases). The germline V gene encodes CDR1 MDHEN and CDR2 SYDVKM. Trimming cost V 3 bases and J 11 bases, with 23 bases left between them. The CDR3 length is 16 residues. The CDR3 is CASSFKIPGSAGKQFF. The CDR3 DNA reads TGTGCCAGCAGTTTCAAAATCCCAGGGTCCGCGGGGAAGCAGTTCTTC.

At least ten counts were recorded for this clonotype. The rearrangement links TRBV7-2 to TRBJ2-5; 9 nucleotides line up with TRBD1. Germline V gene data show CDR1 as SGHTA and CDR2 as FQGNSA. The CDR3 is made up of 13 amino acids. V lost 5 bases to trimming and J lost 4 bases; unmatched junction nucleotides: 2. The CDR3 loop is CASSPDRGETQYF. The CDR3 DNA sequence: TGTGCCAGCAGCCCGGACAGGGGAGAGACCCAGTACTTC. The full variable domain, in which reference TRBV7-2 and TRBJ2-5 provide the parts outside the CDR3, is GAGVSQSPSNKVTEKGKDVELRCDPISGHTALYWYRQSLGQGLEFLIYFQGNSAPDKSGLPSDRFSAERTGGSVSTLTIQRTQQEDSAVYLCASSPDRGETQYFGPGTRLLVL.